This T cell receptor beta chain was found in a study of blood T cells in healthy people across ages. General observations from the study: In the absence of known donor CMV status, changes in expanded clonotypes were possibly confounded. Diversity was higher, and naive CD4+ cells more numerous, in long-lived donors than in aged donors.

The use of a sample-barcoded 5' primer and a J-beta primer mix characterized a second PCR of roughly 7 to 11 cycles. Each cDNA molecule, via a template-switch adaptor with 12 random nucleotides, was tagged. TCRdb reprocessed the 5' RACE reads with MiXCR, giving one entry per CDR3 protein. The table records hundreds of thousands of distinct CDR3 sequences, about 45% of them present only once. On this clonotype: The antigen is not known.

This CDR3 comprises 17 residues. Trimming removed 5 bases from V and 9 bases from J; junction bases left unmatched: 18. CDR1 is SEHNR and CDR2 is FQNEAQ in the germline V gene (reference sequence). Sequenced: blood. This clonotype originated in a man at least 80 years old in good health. The chain couples TRBV7-9 to TRBJ2-1; the match to TRBD2 covers 8 bases. The CDR3 is CASSTASAGEFRREQFF. The CDR3 DNA reads TGTGCCAGCAGCACGGCCTCAGCGGGAGAGTTTCGCCGTGAGCAGTTCTTC.